This T cell receptor (beta chain) appears in the sequencing data of a study of blood T cells in healthy people across ages. This clonotype showed up just a few times. No antigen is known for it. Donor samples were obtained from healthy Caucasian individuals from Russia, aged about 6 to 95. Looked up from germline, CDR1 is KGHDR and CDR2 is SFDVKD. The CDR3 runs 17 residues. The V end lost 4 bases, the J end lost 5 bases, and 22 bases lay between the germline ends. Study-wide results and limits: Unsorted PBMC input precluded a conclusive naive versus antigen-experienced comparison. Age brought a roughly linear fall in TCR beta diversity measured per million T cells.

Through a sample-barcoded 5' primer and a J-beta primer mix, a second PCR was run for roughly 6 to 12 cycles. TCRdb reanalysed the 5' RACE reads using MiXCR and keeps one entry per CDR3 protein. The table records about 2 million distinct CDR3 sequences, just under 50% of them present only once. The sequencing input was blood. The rearrangement links TRBV24-1 to TRBJ2-5; a weak D match, TRBD1 (5 bases). The clonotype originates from a woman in her 40s in good health. The DNA of the CDR3 is TGTGCCACCAGTGAAACTCTGGAGACAGCAGTATGGGAGACCCAGTACTTC. It is translated as CATSETLETAVWETQYF.